The entry below describes one T cell receptor (beta chain). The record originates from a study of blood T cell repertoires in COVID-19. Study information: The United States, Italy and Spain supplied acute and convalescent COVID-19 samples. The analysed material was cDNA or gDNA that came from T cells, B-cell-depleted T cells, or PBMCs.

In the authors' workflow: Amplification with reference gene primers provided the estimates of nucleated cell counts. This table comes from immunoSEQ multiplex PCR, and its TCRdb copy is limited to in-frame clones, with some not included. V and J calls and clone size are as listed in that table; D and trimming were resolved from the DNA. The sample carries approximately 68,000 clones, roughly 87% recorded once. The CDR3 contains 15 residues. Germline V CDR1 and CDR2: SGHTS, YDEGEE. V was pared by 1 base and J by 6 bases, with 3 bases of the junction left unmatched. This sequence was found in a man over 45 with active COVID-19. The chain couples TRBV5-8 to TRBJ2-3; 12 positions match TRBD2. Sequenced sample: peripheral blood. The CDR3 nucleotides are TGTGCCAGCAGCTTGACTAGCGGGAGGAAGGATACGCAGTATTTT. It codes for CASSLTSGRKDTQYF.